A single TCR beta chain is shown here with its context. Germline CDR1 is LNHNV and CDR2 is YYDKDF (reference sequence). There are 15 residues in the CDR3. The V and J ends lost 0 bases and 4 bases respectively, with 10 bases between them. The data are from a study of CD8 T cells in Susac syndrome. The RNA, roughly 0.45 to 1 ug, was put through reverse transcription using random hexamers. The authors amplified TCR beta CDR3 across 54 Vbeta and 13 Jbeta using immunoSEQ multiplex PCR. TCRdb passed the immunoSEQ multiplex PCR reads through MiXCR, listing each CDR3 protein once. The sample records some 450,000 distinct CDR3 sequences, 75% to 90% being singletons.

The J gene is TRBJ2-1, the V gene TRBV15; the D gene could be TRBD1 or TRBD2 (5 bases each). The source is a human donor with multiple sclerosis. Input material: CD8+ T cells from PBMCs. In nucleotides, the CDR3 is TGTGCCACCAGCAGAGAGAGGGGCTCTTACAATGAGCAGTTCTTC. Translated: CATSRERGSYNEQFF. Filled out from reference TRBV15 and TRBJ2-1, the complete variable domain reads DAMVIQNPRYQVTQFGKPVTLSCSQTLNHNVMYWYQQKSSQAPKLLFHYYDKDFNNEADTPDNFQSRRPNTSFCFLDIRSPGLGDTAMYLCATSRERGSYNEQFFGPGTRLTVL.